These T cell receptor beta chains were read from a single sample in a study of T cells after posttransplantation cyclophosphamide. Using immunoSEQ multiplex PCR, the repertoire was profiled, and TCRdb retains in-frame clones only, with some absent. The sample comprises about 15,000 clones, under 85% of which are singletons, and roughly 1.2% rests with the top ten. The sample consisted of memory CD4+ T cells sorted from PBMCs. Receptors originate from a man aged 50-60 years. Both conserved end residues are part of each CDR3. A D gene is named only where the DNA matches it firmly. Rows give clone size only sometimes, using once, few, many, or a class for an expanded clone.

V gene: TRBV12-2
J gene: TRBJ1-3
D gene: NA
clone size: NA
CDR3 DNA: TGTGCAAGTCGCTTCCCAGGGGATGGAAACACCATATATTTT
CDR3 protein: CASRFPGDGNTIYF

V gene: TRBV19
J gene: TRBJ2-7
D gene: NA
clone size: NA
CDR3 DNA: TGTGCCAGTAGTATAGGGAGCTCCTACGAGCAGTACTTC
CDR3 protein: CASSIGSSYEQYF

V gene: TRBV2
J gene: TRBJ2-2
D gene: TRBD1
clone size: NA
CDR3 DNA: TGTGCCAGCATCGGACAGGGGTTGGGGGAGCTGTTTTTT
CDR3 protein: CASIGQGLGELFF

V gene: TRBV11-3
J gene: TRBJ2-7
D gene: NA
clone size: few
CDR3 DNA: TGTGCCAGCAGCTTGGATACAGGCTACGAGCAGTACTTC
CDR3 protein: CASSLDTGYEQYF

V gene: TRBV9
J gene: TRBJ1-1
D gene: NA
clone size: NA
CDR3 DNA: TGTGCCAGCAGCGCCTTAAAGAGAACCCACACTGAAGCTTTCTTT
CDR3 protein: CASSALKRTHTEAFF

V gene: TRBV18
J gene: TRBJ1-1
D gene: NA
clone size: once
CDR3 DNA: TGTGCCAGCTCTCTAGGGGCCCTGAACACTGAAGCTTTCTTT
CDR3 protein: CASSLGALNTEAFF

V gene: TRBV7-3
J gene: TRBJ2-1
D gene: TRBD2
clone size: NA
CDR3 DNA: TGTGCCAGCAGCTGGGGACTAGCGGGGAACAATGAGCAGTTCTTC
CDR3 protein: CASSWGLAGNNEQFF

V gene: TRBV4-2
J gene: TRBJ1-3
D gene: TRBD1
clone size: NA
CDR3 DNA: TGTGCCAGCAGCCAAGAAGGACAGGGAGCTGGAAACACCATATATTTT
CDR3 protein: CASSQEGQGAGNTIYF

V gene: TRBV7-6
J gene: TRBJ1-1
D gene: TRBD1
clone size: once
CDR3 DNA: TGTGCCAGCAGCTTAGAACAGGGGATAGGGGCTTTCTTT
CDR3 protein: CASSLEQGIGAFF

V gene: TRBV11-3
J gene: TRBJ1-1
D gene: NA
clone size: NA
CDR3 DNA: TGTGCCAGCAGCTTAAGCGCCGGGGGATCGACTGAAGCTTTCTTT
CDR3 protein: CASSLSAGGSTEAFF

V gene: TRBV5-1
J gene: TRBJ1-2
D gene: NA
clone size: NA
CDR3 DNA: TGCGCCAGCAGCTCACAGGGTATTGAAGGCTACACCTTC
CDR3 protein: CASSSQGIEGYTF

V gene: TRBV7-9
J gene: TRBJ2-1
D gene: NA
clone size: NA
CDR3 DNA: TGTGCCAGCAGCTTTTTCTACGCGGGGAATTACAATGAGCAGTTCTTC
CDR3 protein: CASSFFYAGNYNEQFF

V gene: TRBV27
J gene: TRBJ2-5
D gene: NA
clone size: NA
CDR3 DNA: TGTGCCAGCAGTTTATCGGGAGTTCGGGAAGAGACCCAGTACTTC
CDR3 protein: CASSLSGVREETQYF

V gene: TRBV5-4
J gene: TRBJ2-3
D gene: TRBD2
clone size: few
CDR3 DNA: TGTGCCAGCAGCTTGTACGCTCGCCGGGGGGGCACAGATACGCAGTATTTT
CDR3 protein: CASSLYARRGGTDTQYF

V gene: TRBV6-1
J gene: TRBJ2-1
D gene: TRBD1
clone size: NA
CDR3 DNA: TGTGCCAGCAAGTGGGGACAGGGGTGGGATGAGCAGTTCTTC
CDR3 protein: CASKWGQGWDEQFF

V gene: TRBV4-3
J gene: TRBJ2-2
D gene: TRBD2
clone size: NA
CDR3 DNA: TGCGCCAGCAGCCAAGAGCCTAGCGGGGGGAGGGCCGGGGAGCTGTTTTTT
CDR3 protein: CASSQEPSGGRAGELFF

V gene: TRBV11-3
J gene: TRBJ2-1
D gene: TRBD1
clone size: NA
CDR3 DNA: TGTGCCAGCAGCTTCTACAGGGGAATGGGCAATGAGCAGTTCTTC
CDR3 protein: CASSFYRGMGNEQFF

V gene: TRBV5-8
J gene: TRBJ1-6
D gene: TRBD1
clone size: NA
CDR3 DNA: TGTGCCAGCAGCTTGATCGGGACAGGGGTGACGAATTCACCCCTCCACTTT
CDR3 protein: CASSLIGTGVTNSPLHF

V gene: TRBV19
J gene: TRBJ1-1
D gene: TRBD1
clone size: NA
CDR3 DNA: TGTGCCAGTAGGCGGGACAGGTCCCCAAACACTGAAGCTTTCTTT
CDR3 protein: CASRRDRSPNTEAFF

V gene: TRBV9
J gene: TRBJ2-1
D gene: NA
clone size: NA
CDR3 DNA: TGTGCCAGCAGCGTAGGTCACTACAATGAGCAGTTCTTC
CDR3 protein: CASSVGHYNEQFF

V gene: TRBV10-3
J gene: TRBJ2-5
D gene: NA
clone size: NA
CDR3 DNA: TGTGCCATCAGCGTTACAGGGTTAGAGACCCAGTACTTC
CDR3 protein: CAISVTGLETQYF

V gene: TRBV5-1
J gene: TRBJ2-3
D gene: NA
clone size: NA
CDR3 DNA: TGCGCCAGCAGCTTGGACAGCTCCACTAGCACAGATACGCAGTATTTT
CDR3 protein: CASSLDSSTSTDTQYF

V gene: TRBV5-1
J gene: TRBJ2-7
D gene: NA
clone size: NA
CDR3 DNA: TGCGCCAGCAGCATGACTAGATCCCCGGCCTACGAGCAGTACTTC
CDR3 protein: CASSMTRSPAYEQYF

V gene: TRBV28
J gene: TRBJ1-5
D gene: TRBD1
clone size: NA
CDR3 DNA: TGTGCCAGCAGTTCGGGACAGCTGGGCTCGGAGGCCCAGCATTTT
CDR3 protein: CASSSGQLGSEAQHF

V gene: TRBV6-6
J gene: TRBJ2-2
D gene: NA
clone size: once
CDR3 DNA: TGTGCCAGCACCCCAACCGGGGAGCTGTTTTTT
CDR3 protein: CASTPTGELFF

V gene: TRBV25-1
J gene: TRBJ2-7
D gene: TRBD1
clone size: NA
CDR3 DNA: TGTGCCAGCAGAGCCTGGACAGGGGGCAATTTGGACGAGCAGTACTTC
CDR3 protein: CASRAWTGGNLDEQYF

V gene: TRBV7-3
J gene: TRBJ2-1
D gene: TRBD2
clone size: NA
CDR3 DNA: TGTGCCAGCAGCTTAACCCCGACTAGCGGGGCGCTCTACAATGAGCAGTTCTTC
CDR3 protein: CASSLTPTSGALYNEQFF

V gene: TRBV18
J gene: TRBJ1-1
D gene: NA
clone size: NA
CDR3 DNA: TGTGCCAGCTCACAGTATGACCGGGACACGGGTGGAGAAGCTTTCTTT
CDR3 protein: CASSQYDRDTGGEAFF

V gene: TRBV9
J gene: TRBJ2-1
D gene: TRBD2
clone size: NA
CDR3 DNA: TGTGCCAGCAGCGAGAGACTAGCGGGAGTTGAGCAGTTCTTC
CDR3 protein: CASSERLAGVEQFF

V gene: TRBV7-8
J gene: TRBJ2-7
D gene: NA
clone size: NA
CDR3 DNA: TGTGCCAGCAGCGTCACCTACGAGCAGTACTTC
CDR3 protein: CASSVTYEQYF

V gene: TRBV11-2
J gene: TRBJ1-2
D gene: NA
clone size: NA
CDR3 DNA: TGTGCCAGCAGCCCCTTAGACAGGTTCTATGGCTACACCTTC
CDR3 protein: CASSPLDRFYGYTF

V gene: TRBV6-1
J gene: TRBJ2-7
D gene: NA
clone size: once
CDR3 DNA: TGTGCCAGCAGAGTGGGGGGAATAGTCGGCGAGCAGTACTTC
CDR3 protein: CASRVGGIVGEQYF

V gene: TRBV10-3
J gene: TRBJ1-1
D gene: NA
clone size: NA
CDR3 DNA: TGTGCCATCAGTGAGGGGGGGATGAACACTGAAGCTTTCTTT
CDR3 protein: CAISEGGMNTEAFF

V gene: TRBV6-6
J gene: TRBJ2-1
D gene: NA
clone size: NA
CDR3 DNA: TGTGCCAGCAGTTACACCCTAGACAATGAGCAGTTCTTC
CDR3 protein: CASSYTLDNEQFF

V gene: TRBV5-1
J gene: TRBJ1-5
D gene: TRBD1
clone size: NA
CDR3 DNA: TGCGCCAGCAGCGCCGGGACAGGGAATCAGCCCCAGCATTTT
CDR3 protein: CASSAGTGNQPQHF

V gene: TRBV7-3
J gene: TRBJ2-5
D gene: NA
clone size: NA
CDR3 DNA: TGTGCCAGCAGCGAGAAGTCAGGGACCCAGTACTTC
CDR3 protein: CASSEKSGTQYF

V gene: TRBV21-1
J gene: TRBJ2-7
D gene: NA
clone size: NA
CDR3 DNA: TGTGCCAGCAGCAAAGAGCGGGGACAGGGGGTTCGGTACTTC
CDR3 protein: CASSKERGQGVRYF

V gene: TRBV5-1
J gene: TRBJ1-4
D gene: NA
clone size: NA
CDR3 DNA: TGCGCCAGCAGCCTACAGACAGCAACTAATGAAAAACTGTTTTTT
CDR3 protein: CASSLQTATNEKLFF

V gene: TRBV4-1
J gene: TRBJ1-2
D gene: NA
clone size: NA
CDR3 DNA: TGCGCCAGCAGCCAACCGATCGCCCAATTCAGCTATGGCTACACCTTC
CDR3 protein: CASSQPIAQFSYGYTF

V gene: TRBV5-1
J gene: TRBJ1-4
D gene: TRBD1
clone size: NA
CDR3 DNA: TGCGCCAGCAGCTCCAGGGGGCGCGAAGAAAAACTGTTTTTT
CDR3 protein: CASSSRGREEKLFF

V gene: TRBV6-1
J gene: TRBJ1-1
D gene: NA
clone size: NA
CDR3 DNA: TGTGCCAGCAGTGAACTAGGAGACACTGAAGCTTTCTTT
CDR3 protein: CASSELGDTEAFF

V gene: TRBV5-1
J gene: TRBJ2-7
D gene: TRBD2
clone size: NA
CDR3 DNA: TGCGCCAGCAGCTTTAATAGCGGGGGGGCCGTTAGTGGGGAGCAGTACTTC
CDR3 protein: CASSFNSGGAVSGEQYF

V gene: TRBV6-6
J gene: TRBJ1-1
D gene: NA
clone size: NA
CDR3 DNA: TGTGCCAGCAGCAAAAGTATACAGACTGAAGCTTTCTTT
CDR3 protein: CASSKSIQTEAFF

V gene: TRBV4-3
J gene: TRBJ1-4
D gene: TRBD1
clone size: few
CDR3 DNA: TGCGCCAGCAGCCCGACAGGGTTGACTAATGAAAAACTGTTTTTT
CDR3 protein: CASSPTGLTNEKLFF

V gene: TRBV4-2
J gene: TRBJ2-2
D gene: NA
clone size: NA
CDR3 DNA: TGTGCCAGCAGCCAAGTTGGCGGGGCCGGGGAGCTGTTTTTT
CDR3 protein: CASSQVGGAGELFF

V gene: TRBV21-1
J gene: TRBJ2-7
D gene: NA
clone size: NA
CDR3 DNA: TGTGCCAGCAGCAAAACCGAGACAGGGTCGGACAACGAGCAGTACTTC
CDR3 protein: CASSKTETGSDNEQYF

V gene: TRBV30
J gene: TRBJ1-1
D gene: NA
clone size: NA
CDR3 DNA: TGTGCCTGGAGAAATAACGGGAACACTGAAGCTTTCTTT
CDR3 protein: CAWRNNGNTEAFF

V gene: TRBV7-2
J gene: TRBJ1-6
D gene: NA
clone size: NA
CDR3 DNA: TGTGCCAGCAGCTACCCGGGGAGCTTTAATTCACCCCTCCACTTT
CDR3 protein: CASSYPGSFNSPLHF

V gene: TRBV18
J gene: TRBJ1-1
D gene: NA
clone size: NA
CDR3 DNA: TGTGCCAGCTCACCACTGATGGAGGGCACTGAAGCTTTCTTT
CDR3 protein: CASSPLMEGTEAFF

V gene: TRBV4-1
J gene: TRBJ2-5
D gene: TRBD2
clone size: NA
CDR3 DNA: TGCGCCAGCAGCCAAGTTCTAGCGGGAGATGAGACCCAGTACTTC
CDR3 protein: CASSQVLAGDETQYF

V gene: TRBV7-9
J gene: TRBJ2-1
D gene: TRBD2
clone size: NA
CDR3 DNA: TGTGCCAGCAGCCGGACTAGCGGGGGGTTGAATGAGCAGTTCTTC
CDR3 protein: CASSRTSGGLNEQFF

V gene: TRBV20-1
J gene: TRBJ2-6
D gene: NA
clone size: once
CDR3 DNA: TGCAGTGCTCTCCGGGCCAACGTCCTGACTTTC
CDR3 protein: CSALRANVLTF

V gene: TRBV7-3
J gene: TRBJ1-6
D gene: NA
clone size: NA
CDR3 DNA: TGTGCCAGCAGCTTAAGCGGGAACGATAATTCACCCCTCCACTTT
CDR3 protein: CASSLSGNDNSPLHF

V gene: TRBV7-2
J gene: TRBJ2-7
D gene: NA
clone size: NA
CDR3 DNA: TGTGCCAGCAGCTTGGCAATAAACTCCTACGAGCAGTACTTC
CDR3 protein: CASSLAINSYEQYF

V gene: TRBV29-1
J gene: TRBJ2-3
D gene: TRBD2
clone size: once
CDR3 DNA: TGCAGCGTTGAACTAGCGGGAGATACGCAGTATTTT
CDR3 protein: CSVELAGDTQYF